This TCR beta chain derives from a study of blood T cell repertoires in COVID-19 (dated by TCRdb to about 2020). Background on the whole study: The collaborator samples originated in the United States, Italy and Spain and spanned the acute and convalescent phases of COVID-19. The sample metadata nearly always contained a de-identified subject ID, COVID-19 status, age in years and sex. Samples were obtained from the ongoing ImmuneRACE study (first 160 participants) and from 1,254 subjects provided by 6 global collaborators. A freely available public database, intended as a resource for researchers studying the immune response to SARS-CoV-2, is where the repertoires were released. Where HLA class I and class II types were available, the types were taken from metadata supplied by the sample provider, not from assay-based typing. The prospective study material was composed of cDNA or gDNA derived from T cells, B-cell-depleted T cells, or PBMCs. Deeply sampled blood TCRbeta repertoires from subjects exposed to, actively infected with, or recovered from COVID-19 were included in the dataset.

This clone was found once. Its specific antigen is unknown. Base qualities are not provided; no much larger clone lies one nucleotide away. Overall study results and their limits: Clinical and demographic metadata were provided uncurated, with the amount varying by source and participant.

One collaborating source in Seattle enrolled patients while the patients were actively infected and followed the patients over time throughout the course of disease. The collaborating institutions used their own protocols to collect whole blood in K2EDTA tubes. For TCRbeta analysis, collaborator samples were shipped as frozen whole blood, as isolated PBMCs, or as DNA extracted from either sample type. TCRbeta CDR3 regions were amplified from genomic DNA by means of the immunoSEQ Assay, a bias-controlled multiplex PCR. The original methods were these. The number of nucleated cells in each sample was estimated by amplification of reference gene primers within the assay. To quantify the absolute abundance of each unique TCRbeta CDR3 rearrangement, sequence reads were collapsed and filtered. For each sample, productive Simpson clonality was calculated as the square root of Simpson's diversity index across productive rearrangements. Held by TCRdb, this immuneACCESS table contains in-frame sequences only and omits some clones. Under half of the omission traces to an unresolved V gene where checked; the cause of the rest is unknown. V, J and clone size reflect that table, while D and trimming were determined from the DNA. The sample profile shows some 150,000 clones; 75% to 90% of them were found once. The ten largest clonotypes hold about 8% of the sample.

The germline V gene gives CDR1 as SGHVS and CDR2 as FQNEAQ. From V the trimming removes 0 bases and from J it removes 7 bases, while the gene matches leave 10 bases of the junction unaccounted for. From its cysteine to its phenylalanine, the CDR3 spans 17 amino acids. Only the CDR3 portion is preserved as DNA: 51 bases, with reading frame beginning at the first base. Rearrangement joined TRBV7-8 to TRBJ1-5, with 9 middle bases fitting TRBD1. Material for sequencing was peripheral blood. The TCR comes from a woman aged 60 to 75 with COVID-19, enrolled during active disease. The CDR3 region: CASSLALQGASSQPQHF. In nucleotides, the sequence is TGTGCCAGCAGCTTAGCCCTACAGGGGGCGAGCAGCCAGCCCCAGCATTTT. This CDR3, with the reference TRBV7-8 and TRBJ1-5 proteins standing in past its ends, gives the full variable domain GAGVSQSPRYKVAKRGQDVALRCDPISGHVSLFWYQQALGQGPEFLTYFQNEAQLDKSGLPSDRFFAERPEGSVSTLKIQRTQQEDSAVYLCASSLALQGASSQPQHFGDGTRLSIL.